This TCR beta chain appears in the sequencing data of a study of T cell changes during pregnancy in multiple sclerosis. The data were produced by immunoSEQ multiplex PCR, yet TCRdb's version contains in-frame clones alone and is incomplete. Among approximately 51,000 clones listed, roughly 93% were seen once. The CDR3 is 12 amino acids. Per the germline V gene, CDR1 is MDHEN and CDR2 is SYDVKM. V was pared by 6 bases and J by 0 bases, with 6 bases between. The sequences come from peripheral blood, collected in the second trimester of pregnancy. This receptor was identified in a female donor with multiple sclerosis, enrolled in a pregnancy study. This chain joins TRBV28 and TRBJ2-7; D is ambiguous. This CDR3 is CASSLISYEQYF. For the CDR3, the DNA is TGTGCCAGCAGCCTAATCTCCTACGAGCAGTACTTC.